This note documents a single T cell receptor beta chain sequence. This clonotype turned up a few times. This receptor's antigen is unknown. No base quality values were provided; no much bigger clone lies one nucleotide off. Amplification of TCR beta CDR3 regions was carried out from RNA transcripts. For the first round of RT-PCR on the TCR CDR3, the HTBI primer set was used together with the Qiagen OneStep RT-PCR kit. A second multiplex PCR round built the libraries, followed by size selection and purification. Paired-end sequencing of the libraries was performed with 100 bp reads on an Illumina HiSeq2000. On the study's bioinformatics: SOAPnuke was used to process the raw data, removing reads that contained adapters or uncalled bases, had a mean Phred below 15, or lacked an exact match to the constant primer or identifier. COPE v1.2.5 was used to merge high-quality paired reads, and clonotypes were defined as unique nucleotide sequences. MiTCR v1.1 was used to align clonotypes to the IMGT TRBV, TRBD and TRBJ reference segments. Only V-J combinations with frequency above 0.0001, covering 99.2% of repertoires, were analysed. The TCS score was defined as F50 (clonal expansion) divided by E x V (chaos), with BLOSUM62-based TCRdist calculated between CDR3 peptides within each V-J. Welch's t-statistics and random forest reduced several hundred V-J features to roughly 13, which were used in a naive Bayes classifier (R e1071). TCRdb reworked the public reads: Q25 trimming with fastp, MiXCR clone assembly, productive beta chains retained. For every CDR3 protein sequence, its rows merge into one entry that carries the most common genes and DNA. These V and J calls originate from TCRdb's pipeline instead of the authors' own analysis. Counted in this sample were a few hundred thousand distinct CDR3 sequences; 13% to 15% of them appeared once. The top ten constitute 13% of the sample.

The germline V gene supplies CDR1 SGHDN and CDR2 FVKESK. Trimming takes 0 bases from V and 3 bases from J, and the germline ends sit 9 bases apart. The CDR3 numbers 14 residues from cysteine through phenylalanine. The read is trimmed to its CDR3 DNA, 42 bases read in frame from base 1. This sample is drawn from a study of T cells in Graves' hyperthyroidism and ophthalmopathy (dated by TCRdb to between 2018 and 2021). Background for the entire study: Peripheral blood was collected at initial diagnosis, before any treatment. To identify distinguishing TCR V-J signatures, a discovery cohort of 90 to 100 patients was used, comprising approximately 40 with Graves' ophthalmopathy and under 60 with stable Graves' hyperthyroidism. Whether ophthalmopathy could be predicted prospectively was tested in an independent validation cohort made up of about 20 hyperthyroidism patients plus 17 patients who later progressed to ophthalmopathy. For training and testing, the 110 or so patients in the discovery cohort were randomly divided in a 7:3 ratio. In addition, the study compared T-cell repertoires in thyroid tissue and in blood from roughly six Graves' hyperthyroidism patients. After sampling, hyperthyroidism patients received methimazole starting at 30 mg daily, and ophthalmopathy patients received high-dose intravenous methylprednisolone. According to the paper, TCR Vbeta CDR3 sequencing was carried out on 135 peripheral blood samples, which came from fewer than 50 ophthalmopathy, 70 to 80 hyperthyroidism and approximately 17 progressor patients. What the authors observed across the whole study: A 13 V-J signature model separated ophthalmopathy from stable hyperthyroidism, with around 90% sensitivity and approximately 81% specificity in cross-validation and 80%/75% in testing. During validation, the model predicted progression to ophthalmopathy a median of around six months ahead of onset, with roughly 65% sensitivity and roughly 75% specificity. Most expanded thyroid clonotypes (frequency above 0.001) were also detected in blood, suggesting blood repertoires may reflect thyroid immune responses. No statistical method was used to set the sample size in advance, and investigators knew the group allocation.

Hyperthyroidism patients were newly diagnosed, with disease duration under 2 months, and aged 18 to 65 years. Patients with uncontrolled infections, other autoimmune diseases, pregnancy or lactation were excluded. Diagnoses were based on clinical symptoms, serum thyroxine and TRAb, thyroid ultrasound and orbital computed tomography. For progressor patients, blood was drawn at the first diagnosis of hyperthyroidism, before any ophthalmopathy symptoms had appeared. PBMCs were separated from roughly 10 ml of fresh peripheral blood using Ficoll-Paque density gradient centrifugation. Patients classed as progressors first received a Graves' hyperthyroidism diagnosis and then went on to develop ophthalmopathy during follow-up. Trizol reagent was used to extract total RNA, and RNA quality was then checked on an Agilent 2100 Bioanalyzer.

Sequencing was done on a sample of blood. The rearrangement joined TRBV14 to TRBJ2-7; the D gene is possibly TRBD1, with 6 bases matching. This sequence was found in a woman aged 40 to 50 with Graves' hyperthyroidism that later progressed to Graves' ophthalmopathy. The nucleotides read TGTGCCAGCAGCCAAGAACTAGGGGGCTACGAGCAGTACTTC. Its protein is CASSQELGGYEQYF.